The sequence of this TCR beta chain was determined in a study of T cells in localized non-small cell lung cancer. Study results and caveats: Appearing in adjacent lung were a median about 60 of the top 100 tumor clones.

The CDR3 is 17 amino acids. Germline CDR1 and CDR2: SGDLS and YYNGEE. V shed 2 bases and J 2 bases; nucleotides not matched to a gene: 5. As concerns this clone: Its antigen is not identified.

Produced via immunoSEQ multiplex PCR; TCRdb's table is partial and in-frame only. The repertoire includes about 33,000 clones, around 90% of them detected once, and under 4.5% sits in the top ten. The sample was peripheral blood, taken before any cancer treatment. The sequence came from a man aged 35 to 69 with stage I lung adenocarcinoma. The chain is built from TRBV9 and TRBJ2-6; TRBD1 aligns across 9 bases. CDR3: CASSVSTGGPGANVLTF. The DNA of the CDR3 is TGTGCCAGCAGCGTCTCGACAGGGGGGCCTGGGGCCAACGTCCTGACTTTC.